The 12 T cell receptor beta chains presented below share a single source sample, sequenced in a study of control samples from healthy donors and cancer patients. Generated by immunoSEQ multiplex PCR, the TCRdb table keeps only in-frame clones and is missing some. This repertoire shows around 190,000 clones, 90% found once; its top ten account for around 1.5%. What was sequenced was blood. Receptors were obtained from a woman aged 45-60 years in good health.

The sample holds one count of this clone. The chain recombines TRBV6-2 or TRBV6-3 with TRBJ2-3; D is uncertain. The germline V and J ends were trimmed by 2 bases and 3 bases, with 15 bases remaining between them. Germline lookup yields CDR1 MNHEY and CDR2 SVGEGT. CDR3 size: 16 residues. The CDR3 reads CASSYGPSIMTDTQYF. DNA of the CDR3: TGTGCCAGCAGTTACGGCCCCTCAATTATGACAGATACGCAGTATTTT.

The CDR3 nucleotides are TGTGCCAGCAGCCCGGGACACTATAATTCACCCCTCCACTTT. Amino acid sequence: CASSPGHYNSPLHF. V gene TRBV14 combines with J gene TRBJ1-6; D is possibly TRBD1 (6 bases). V lost 4 bases, J lost 3 bases, and 7 bases lay in between. Germline CDR1 reads SGHDN; CDR2 reads FVKESK. The CDR3 length is 14 residues.

This rearrangement joins TRBV9 to TRBJ1-2; 9 positions match TRBD1. V trimming: 2 bases; J trimming: 2 bases; junction bases outside the gene matches: 7. From germline, CDR1 is SGDLS and CDR2 YYNGEE. The CDR3 spans 16 residues. The CDR3 region has the DNA TGTGCCAGCAGCGTGCGGACAGGGGTGCACAACTATGGCTACACCTTC. It encodes CASSVRTGVHNYGYTF.

CDR3 in DNA: TGTGCCAGCAGGCTCCGCGGGACAGGGTTTGATGGCTACACCTTC. Protein product: CASRLRGTGFDGYTF. The V gene is TRBV28, the J gene TRBJ1-2; 9 bases match TRBD1. The CDR3 contains 15 residues. Trimming removed 6 bases from V and 6 bases from J; junction bases left unmatched: 11. Germline assignment: CDR1 MDHEN and CDR2 SYDVKM.

CDR3 amino acids: CASSKEPESYEQYF. The CDR3 region has the DNA TGTGCCAGCAGCAAAGAACCGGAAAGCTACGAGCAGTACTTC. The V gene is TRBV21-1, the J gene TRBJ2-7. TRBV21-1 is reported as a pseudogene. CDR3 size: 14 residues.

The chain couples TRBV7-9 to TRBJ2-7; possible D gene TRBD1, 6 bases. V was shortened by 7 bases and J by 2 bases, with 15 bases between the two germline ends. Per germline, CDR1 SEHNR and CDR2 FQNEAQ (reference sequence). The CDR3 loop spans 14 amino acids. The CDR3 sequence is CASTSSRGTYEQYF. The CDR3 nucleotides read TGTGCCAGCACTTCCTCCAGGGGAACCTACGAGCAGTACTTC.

V usage is TRBV12-5 and J usage is TRBJ2-5; no clear D. Germline CDR1 reads LGHNT; CDR2 reads FRNRAP. V gave up 3 bases and J gave up 10 bases, with 6 bases separating them. The CDR3 runs 10 residues. CDR3 sequence: CASGFPLQYF. The CDR3 nucleotides read TGTGCTAGTGGTTTCCCTCTCCAGTACTTC.

The chain recombines TRBV6-4 with TRBJ2-3; 7 bases fit TRBD2. This CDR3 contains 15 residues. Germline trimming cut 4 bases from V and 4 bases from J; bases unmatched to any gene: 8. Germline V lookup: CDR1 MRHNA, CDR2 SNTAGT. Written as DNA, the CDR3 is TGTGCCAGCAGTGGAGGTGCGGGAGCGGCAGATACGCAGTATTTT. Translating it yields CASSGGAGAADTQYF.

The J gene is TRBJ2-2, the V gene TRBV7-3, with 7 bases that match TRBD1. With 2 bases clipped from V and 8 bases from J, the junction kept 8 bases outside the gene matches. This CDR3 has 15 residues. Germline V lookup: CDR1 SGHTA, CDR2 FQGTGA. For the CDR3, the DNA is TGTGCCAGCAGCTTAGGACCCGACAGGGCTGGGGAGCTGTTTTTT. It specifies CASSLGPDRAGELFF.

The genes are TRBV7-2 and TRBJ1-1, with a possible D match to TRBD1 (6 bases). Germline CDR1 is SGHTA and CDR2 is FQGNSA. The CDR3 spans 13 residues. V was pared by 5 bases and J by 7 bases, with 14 bases between. The CDR3 region is CASSRGQFVEAFF. The CDR3 DNA is TGTGCCAGCAGCCGAGGACAGTTTGTTGAAGCTTTCTTT.

The chain couples TRBV6-5 to TRBJ2-5, with TRBD1 matching over 7 bases. Germline V CDR1 and CDR2: MNHEY, SVGAGI. The CDR3 spans 14 residues. V gave up 6 bases and J gave up 5 bases; unmatched junction bases: 9. The DNA of the CDR3 is TGTGCCAGCAGATCACCAGGGGGTTTGGAGACCCAGTACTTC. Its protein is CASRSPGGLETQYF.

This chain uses TRBV27 with TRBJ1-6, with TRBD1 as a possible D gene (6 bases). The CDR3 spans 17 residues. The germline V gene has CDR1 MNHEY and CDR2 SMNVEV (reference sequence). V was trimmed by 5 bases and J by 0 bases, leaving 14 bases between them. This CDR3 is CASSPGTLSSYNSPLHF. The CDR3 DNA reads TGTGCCAGCAGTCCCGGGACACTTAGCTCCTATAATTCACCCCTCCACTTT.